These T cell receptor beta chains were read from a single sample in a study of blood T cell repertoires in COVID-19. Sequencing was performed with immunoSEQ multiplex PCR; in TCRdb, only in-frame clones are kept and a portion is missing. The sample has around 25,000 clones; 87% are singletons. Source material: peripheral blood. These receptors originate from a human donor with active COVID-19. The donor label of this sample is uncertain. Each CDR3 is given with its conserved first and last residue. A D gene is named only where the DNA matches it firmly. Clone size, where shown, is once, few, many, or a class for clones that have expanded.

CASSARGLAAQETQYF TGTGCCAGCAGTGCCCGGGGACTAGCGGCCCAAGAGACCCAGTACTTC TRBD2 TRBV2 - TRBJ2-5
CASSDSMGAREQYF TGTGCCAGCAGTGACAGTATGGGGGCGCGGGAGCAGTACTTC - TRBV6-1 once TRBJ2-7
CASSEPKGLAGGPSGETQYF TGTGCCAGCAGTGAGCCGAAGGGACTAGCGGGGGGGCCCTCGGGAGAGACCCAGTACTTC TRBD2 TRBV2 - TRBJ2-5
CASSTRDRDYEQYF TGTGCCAGTAGTACCCGGGACAGGGACTACGAGCAGTACTTC TRBD1 TRBV19 - TRBJ2-7
CASRDRDSSYEQYF TGTGCCAGCAGAGACCGGGACTCCTCCTACGAGCAGTACTTC - TRBV28 - TRBJ2-7
CASRRQGAYNEQFF TGTGCCAGCAGGCGACAGGGGGCGTACAATGAGCAGTTCTTC TRBD1 TRBV7-9 - TRBJ2-1
CASTTGEGEQYF TGTGCCAGCACGACAGGGGAAGGCGAGCAGTACTTC TRBD1 TRBV7-9 - TRBJ2-7
CASSLSGDGTVRGYTF TGCGCCAGCAGCTTGTCCGGCGACGGGACAGTAAGAGGCTACACCTTC TRBD1 TRBV5-1 - TRBJ1-2
CASSEATGWHEQYF TGTGCCAGCAGTGAAGCGACAGGGTGGCACGAGCAGTACTTC TRBD1 TRBV6-1 few TRBJ2-7
CASSTGHLNTEAFF TGTGCCAGCAGTACGGGACACCTTAACACTGAAGCTTTCTTT - TRBV6-2/TRBV6-3 - TRBJ1-1
CASSPMADTIYF TGTGCCAGCTCACCAATGGCTGACACCATATATTTT - TRBV18 - TRBJ1-3
CASSFSSYNEQFF TGTGCCAGCAGCTTTAGCTCCTACAATGAGCAGTTCTTC - TRBV7-3 - TRBJ2-1
CASSLIDPPRNIQYF TGTGCCAGCAGTTTAATAGATCCCCCCCGGAACATTCAGTACTTC - TRBV28 - TRBJ2-4
CASTSRGFGYTF TGTGCCAGCACCTCCAGGGGATTCGGCTACACCTTC - TRBV6-5 - TRBJ1-2
CASSQREVSYEQYF TGTGCCAGCAGCCAACGGGAAGTATCCTACGAGCAGTACTTC - TRBV3-1/TRBV3-2 - TRBJ2-7
CASSALAGVSEQYF TGTGCCAGCAGCGCTTTAGCGGGGGTAAGCGAGCAGTACTTC TRBD2 TRBV6-6 - TRBJ2-7
CASRAPTGGEDYGYTF TGTGCCAGCAGGGCGCCGACAGGGGGAGAGGACTATGGCTACACCTTC TRBD1 TRBV6-6 once TRBJ1-2